These 21 T cell receptor beta chains share one sample of origin, sequenced in a study of T cells in Graves' hyperthyroidism and ophthalmopathy. Template material for amplifying TCR beta CDR3 regions consisted of RNA transcripts. HTBI primers were the set used in a first-round RT-PCR of the TCR CDR3. TCRdb redid the calling of the multiplex PCR reads with MiXCR, one entry per CDR3 protein. The sample contains around 600,000 distinct CDR3 sequences, 16% of which appear only once. Source material: blood. The receptor set was obtained from a woman aged 35 to 49 with Graves' ophthalmopathy.

In its sample, this clonotype was seen many times. The chain uses TRBV20-1 and TRBJ2-7; TRBD2 is a possible D gene (6 bases). Between the trimmed V and J ends, which lost 6 bases and 3 bases, there was a span of 21 bases. The CDR3 spans 15 residues. CDR1 is DFQATT, CDR2 SNEGSKA, per germline (reference sequence). The CDR3 here is CSALGRVADNYEQYF. CDR3 in DNA: TGCAGTGCCCTCGGTAGGGTAGCGGATAACTACGAGCAGTACTTC.

This clonotype occurred many times. As DNA, the CDR3 is TGTGCCATCAGTGAAGGCGGGTCCAACTATAATTCACCCCTCCACTTT. Amino acids: CAISEGGSNYNSPLHF. The chain has TRBV10-3 and TRBJ1-6; D unclear. Germline values: CDR1 ENHRY, CDR2 SYGVKD. Trimming stripped 3 bases from V and 3 bases from J, with 12 bases between. The CDR3 consists of 16 residues.

The V and J genes are TRBV29-1 and TRBJ2-5; no clear D gene. V was clipped by 2 bases and J by 4 bases, with 14 bases between them. The CDR3 has 14 residues. Germline V gene lookup returns CDR1 SQVTM and CDR2 ANQGSEA. CDR3 protein: CSVENWGRSETQYF. The CDR3 nucleotides read TGCAGCGTTGAAAACTGGGGAAGGTCAGAGACCCAGTACTTC. Drawing the rest from reference TRBV29-1 and TRBJ2-5, the complete variable domain is SAVISQKPSRDICQRGTSLTIQCQVDSQVTMMFWYRQQPGQSLTLIATANQGSEATYESGFVIDKFPISRPNLTFSTLTVSNMSPEDSSIYLCSVENWGRSETQYFGPGTRLLVL.

As concerns this clonotype: Sequence at one end of the junction differs from germline and may be a read error. The chain carries TRBV30 and TRBJ2-6, with D tentatively TRBD1 (6 bases). The germline CDR1 and CDR2 sequences are GTSNPN and SVGIG (reference sequence). This CDR3 has 14 amino acids. The CDR3 nucleotides read TGTGCCTGGCTACAGGGCGCTGGGACCAACGTCCTGACTTTC. It encodes CAWLQGAGTNVLTF.

In its sample, this clonotype was seen a few times. The chain has TRBV7-2 and TRBJ2-1; tentative D call: TRBD2 (6 bases). CDR1 is SGHTA, CDR2 FQGNSA, per germline. V was trimmed by 5 bases and J by 8 bases, leaving 25 bases between them. This CDR3 is built from 17 residues. CDR3 sequence (DNA): TGTGCCAGCAGCCCCTTGGGCGGGATACTCGATGGGGATGAGCAGTTCTTC. Translating gives CASSPLGGILDGDEQFF.

This clonotype has ten or more counts. The chain combines TRBV18 with TRBJ2-3, with D unresolved. The CDR3 has 14 amino acids. V was cut by 2 bases and J by 0 bases, with 6 bases left in between. CDR1 is KGHSH, CDR2 LQKENI, per germline. The CDR3 sequence is CASSPEDSTDTQYF. CDR3 nucleotides: TGTGCCAGCTCACCAGAGGATAGCACAGATACGCAGTATTTT.

This clonotype was observed at least ten times. This chain joins TRBV7-3 and TRBJ2-7; D is possibly TRBD1 or TRBD2 (5 bases each). The CDR3 is 12 amino acids. Germline-derived CDR1 and CDR2 are SGHTA and FQGTGA. Deletions cut 5 bases from V and 5 bases from J, with 10 bases between. The CDR3 spells CASSPGAHEQYF. In nucleotides, the CDR3 is TGTGCCAGCAGCCCCGGGGCCCACGAGCAGTACTTC.

This clonotype has more than one count but fewer than ten. V gene TRBV7-2 combines with J gene TRBJ2-3; D call uncertain. Germline V CDR1 and CDR2: SGHTA, FQGNSA. The CDR3 contains 15 residues. V gave up 5 bases and J gave up 8 bases, with 20 bases separating them. The CDR3 nucleotides are TGTGCCAGCAGCCCTCCCTCGACAACCCGAGGTACGCAGTATTTT. Amino acid sequence: CASSPPSTTRGTQYF. Full variable domain (remainder filled in from reference TRBV7-2 and TRBJ2-3): GAGVSQSPSNKVTEKGKDVELRCDPISGHTALYWYRQSLGQGLEFLIYFQGNSAPDKSGLPSDRFSAERTGGSVSTLTIQRTQQEDSAVYLCASSPPSTTRGTQYFGPGTRLTVL.

V and J are TRBV12-3 or TRBV12-4 and TRBJ1-1; weak D call: TRBD1 (5 bases). The CDR3 is made up of 14 amino acids. Between the trimmed V and J ends, which lost 4 bases and 5 bases, there was a span of 14 bases. The DNA of the CDR3 is TGTGCCAGCAGTTGGGGCGGGGCGAGTACTGAAGCTTTCTTT. Translating it yields CASSWGGASTEAFF.

The chain uses TRBV29-1 and TRBJ1-4; 7 bases agree with TRBD1. This CDR3 is 13 amino acids long. CDR1 is SQVTM and CDR2 is ANQGSEA in the germline V gene. Trimming removed 6 bases from V and 3 bases from J; junction bases left unmatched: 4. CDR3 amino acids: CSVRQGANEKLFF. CDR3 nucleotide sequence: TGCAGCGTGCGACAGGGAGCTAATGAAAAACTGTTTTTT.

The V gene is TRBV2, the J gene TRBJ1-2; 8 bases agree with TRBD1. V shed 1 base, J shed 1 base, and the junction held 5 bases outside the gene matches. Germline V gene lookup returns CDR1 SNHLY and CDR2 FYNNEI. This CDR3 has 16 residues. The CDR3 here is CASSEVGTGVNYGYTF. Written as DNA, the CDR3 is TGTGCCAGCAGTGAAGTGGGGACAGGAGTTAACTATGGCTACACCTTC.

This clonotype appeared a few times. In nucleotides, the CDR3 is TGTGCCAGCAGTTACACGGCAGGGGAGGGCTACACCTTC. Translating gives CASSYTAGEGYTF. The chain joins TRBV6-5 to TRBJ1-2; D possibly corresponds to TRBD1 (6 bases). Germline lookup yields CDR1 MNHEY and CDR2 SVGAGI. The CDR3 has 13 residues. V lost 2 bases and J lost 8, with 12 bases in between.

The CDR3 loop reads CASSLGVSSGQTQYF. CDR3 nucleotides: TGTGCCAGCAGCTTGGGAGTTTCTTCCGGGCAGACGCAGTATTTT. J is TRBJ2-3 and V is TRBV5-6, with no clear D. Trimming cost V 0 bases and J 9 bases, with 17 bases left between them. Germline loops: CDR1 SGHDT, CDR2 YYEEEE. The CDR3 consists of 15 residues.

This clonotype was seen at least ten times. The CDR3 DNA is TGTGCCAGCAGCACCCGGGACAGGGGGGGCCACGAGCAGTACTTC. The encoded protein is CASSTRDRGGHEQYF. The chain combines TRBV5-4 with TRBJ2-7; TRBD1 agrees at 11 bases. The CDR3 is made up of 15 amino acids. The V segment lost 4 bases and the J segment 5 bases; nucleotides outside the gene matches: 8. Germline CDR1 reads SGHNT; CDR2 reads YYREEE (reference sequence).

At least ten counts were recorded for this clonotype. DNA for the CDR3: TGTGCCACCGAACGGGGGCCTAGCACAGATACGCAGTATTTT. It encodes CATERGPSTDTQYF. This chain joins TRBV6-1 and TRBJ2-3; D could derive from TRBD1 or TRBD2 (6 bases each). The ends were cut back, 10 bases at V and 0 bases at J, with 14 bases in the middle. The CDR3 totals 14 residues. CDR1 and CDR2 (germline): MNHNS, SASEGT.

This clonotype was found a few times. V gene TRBV12-5 combines with J gene TRBJ1-2, with D perhaps TRBD1 (5 bases). Looked up from germline, CDR1 is LGHNT and CDR2 is FRNRAP. With 7 bases removed from V and 5 bases from J, the gap between germline ends came to 14 bases. The CDR3 consists of 13 residues. CDR3 residues: CASDIGAWYGYTF. The DNA for the CDR3 is TGTGCTAGTGATATAGGGGCCTGGTATGGCTACACCTTC. Full variable domain (outside the CDR3, taken from reference TRBV12-5 and TRBJ1-2): DARVTQTPRHKVTEMGQEVTMRCQPILGHNTVFWYRQTMMQGLELLAYFRNRAPLDDSGMPKDRFSAEMPDATLATLKIQPSEPRDSAVYFCASDIGAWYGYTFGSGTRLTVV.

This clonotype was recorded many times. V gene TRBV2 combines with J gene TRBJ1-1; D remains ambiguous. The V end lost 1 base, the J end lost 1 base, and 4 bases lay between the germline ends. CDR1 SNHLY and CDR2 FYNNEI come from the germline V gene. This CDR3 is built from 13 residues. In DNA form, the CDR3 reads TGTGCCAGCAGTGAAGAGGAGAACACTGAAGCTTTCTTT. Its protein is CASSEEENTEAFF.

In regard to this clonotype: A clone one base away is much larger, so this may be a read error. This sequence joins TRBV5-1 and TRBJ2-7, with D unresolved. The CDR3 consists of 14 residues. Germline-derived CDR1 and CDR2 are SGHRS and YFSETQ. V was shortened by 2 bases and J by 5 bases, with 14 bases between the two germline ends. In DNA form, the CDR3 reads TGCGCCAGCAGCTTCCAAGCGAGATTCAACGAGCAGTACTTC. The encoded protein is CASSFQARFNEQYF. Variable domain in full (rest from reference TRBV5-1 and TRBJ2-7): KAGVTQTPRYLIKTRGQQVTLSCSPISGHRSVSWYQQTPGQGLQFLFEYFSETQRNKGNFPGRFSGRQFSNSRSEMNVSTLELGDSALYLCASSFQARFNEQYFGPGTRLTVT.

This clonotype has ten or more counts. This chain's CDR3 is CASSPLQGVEKLFF. The CDR3 DNA reads TGTGCCAGCTCACCACTACAGGGGGTTGAAAAACTGTTTTTT. This sequence joins TRBV18 and TRBJ1-4, with 8 positions matching TRBD1. CDR3 length: 14 residues. Losses at the gene ends were 1 base for V and 7 bases for J; bases not matched to a gene: 2. The germline CDR1 and CDR2 sequences are KGHSH and LQKENI. Together with reference TRBV18 and TRBJ1-4, the CDR3 gives the full variable domain: NAGVMQNPRHLVRRRGQEARLRCSPMKGHSHVYWYRQLPEEGLKFMVYLQKENIIDESGMPKERFSAEFPKEGPSILRIQQVVRGDSAAYFCASSPLQGVEKLFFGSGTQLSVL.

This clonotype came up a few times. The gene calls are TRBV27 and TRBJ2-3; D perhaps matches TRBD2 (6 bases). CDR1 is MNHEY and CDR2 is SMNVEV in the germline V gene (reference sequence). V was trimmed by 3 bases and J by 2 bases, leaving 21 bases between them. CDR3 length: 18 residues. CDR3 DNA sequence: TGTGCCAGCAGTTTGGAGGGGCTTCCCCCACCTAACACAGATACGCAGTATTTT. Residues: CASSLEGLPPPNTDTQYF.

There are many counts of this clonotype. The rearrangement joins TRBV20-1 to TRBJ1-2, with a possible D match to TRBD1 (6 bases). Germline values: CDR1 DFQATT, CDR2 SNEGSKA (reference sequence). V lost 3 bases to trimming and J lost 3 bases, with 14 bases between them. This CDR3 comprises 14 residues. CDR3 region: CSASEGGRDYGYTF. DNA of the CDR3: TGCAGTGCTAGTGAGGGGGGAAGGGACTATGGCTACACCTTC.